The present T cell receptor (beta chain) was sequenced within a study of T cells in Graves' hyperthyroidism and ophthalmopathy (dated by TCRdb to between 2018 and 2021). About the study as a whole: Peripheral blood samples were taken at initial diagnosis, before any treatment was given. To identify TCR V-J signatures that set the groups apart, the researchers used a discovery cohort of 100 patients, made up of roughly 45 with Graves' ophthalmopathy and 55 to 65 with stable Graves' hyperthyroidism. An independent validation cohort of under 20 hyperthyroidism patients and about 16 patients who later progressed to ophthalmopathy tested prospective prediction of ophthalmopathy. The roughly 91 discovery patients were randomly split 7:3 into training and test sets. In addition, the study compared T-cell repertoires in thyroid tissue and in blood from five to seven Graves' hyperthyroidism patients. Following sampling, methimazole starting at 30 mg daily was given to hyperthyroidism patients, and high-dose intravenous methylprednisolone was given to ophthalmopathy patients. According to the paper, TCR Vbeta CDR3 sequencing was carried out on 135 peripheral blood samples, which came from fewer than 50 ophthalmopathy, some 73 hyperthyroidism and roughly 17 progressor patients.

Paper-wide results and their limitations: A model built on a 13 V-J signature distinguished ophthalmopathy from stable hyperthyroidism, reaching roughly 88% sensitivity and 81.08% specificity in cross-validation and 80%/75% in testing. In validation, the model predicted progression to ophthalmopathy a median of 6.5 months before onset, with about 71% sensitivity and around 76% specificity. No statistical method was used to set the sample size in advance, and investigators knew the group allocation. Most expanded thyroid clonotypes (frequency above 0.001) were also found in blood, which suggests that blood repertoires may mirror thyroid immune responses.

As encoded in the germline V gene (reference sequence), CDR1 is GTSNPN while CDR2 is SVGIG. Trimming takes 8 bases off V and 4 bases off J; junction bases not matched to a gene: 13. From the cysteine through the phenylalanine, the CDR3 covers 14 amino acids. Only the CDR3 portion is preserved as DNA: 42 bases, with reading frame beginning at the first base. Hyperthyroidism patients were newly diagnosed, had a disease duration of under 2 months, and were aged 18 to 65 years. Patients with uncontrolled infections, other autoimmune diseases, pregnancy or lactation were excluded. Diagnoses were established on the basis of clinical symptoms, serum thyroxine and TRAb, thyroid ultrasound, and orbital computed tomography. Blood from progressor patients was drawn when they were first diagnosed with hyperthyroidism, before any ophthalmopathy symptoms appeared. PBMCs were separated from about 10 ml of fresh peripheral blood using Ficoll-Paque density gradient centrifugation. Progressor patients were first diagnosed with Graves' hyperthyroidism and then developed ophthalmopathy during follow-up. Total RNA was extracted with Trizol reagent, and quality was checked on an Agilent 2100 Bioanalyzer.

Amplification of TCR beta CDR3 regions was carried out from RNA transcripts. For the first round of RT-PCR on the TCR CDR3, the HTBI primer set was used together with the Qiagen OneStep RT-PCR kit. Libraries were constructed in a second round of multiplex PCR, after which size selection and purification were carried out. Libraries were sequenced paired-end with 100 bp reads on an Illumina HiSeq2000. The original pipeline was this. SOAPnuke was used to process the raw data, throwing out any read that contained adapters or uncalled bases, had a mean Phred below 15, or lacked an exact constant-primer or identifier match. COPE v1.2.5 was used to merge the high-quality paired reads, and each unique nucleotide sequence was defined as a clonotype. Clonotypes were aligned to IMGT TRBV, TRBD and TRBJ reference segments using MiTCR v1.1. Only V-J combinations with frequency above 0.0001, covering approximately 99% of repertoires, were analysed. A TCS score was defined as the ratio between F50 (clonal expansion) and ExV (chaos), using BLOSUM62-based TCRdist between CDR3 peptides within each V-J. Welch's t-statistics and random forest reduced roughly 500 V-J features to 10 to 15, which were used in a naive Bayes classifier (R e1071). TCRdb took the public reads, trimmed them with fastp at Q25, ran MiXCR for clone calling and kept in-frame beta chains. All rows with the same CDR3 protein become a single entry with the most common DNA and genes. These V and J calls are TCRdb output, not the study's own analysis. Within this sample are 250,000 to 300,000 distinct CDR3 sequences, with about 15% of them counted one time only. 13% of the sample rests with the top ten.

The sample holds a few counts of this clonotype. The antigen it recognizes is unknown. Base qualities are not at hand, and no much larger clone is one base apart. Input material: blood. The V and J segments used are TRBV30 and TRBJ1-1, with 7 bases in between that match TRBD1. This receptor was obtained from a woman aged 40 to 55 with Graves' hyperthyroidism that later progressed to Graves' ophthalmopathy. The CDR3 has the sequence CATLTGELLTEAFF. The nucleotide sequence reads as follows: TGTGCCACCCTTACAGGGGAGCTACTCACTGAAGCTTTCTTT.